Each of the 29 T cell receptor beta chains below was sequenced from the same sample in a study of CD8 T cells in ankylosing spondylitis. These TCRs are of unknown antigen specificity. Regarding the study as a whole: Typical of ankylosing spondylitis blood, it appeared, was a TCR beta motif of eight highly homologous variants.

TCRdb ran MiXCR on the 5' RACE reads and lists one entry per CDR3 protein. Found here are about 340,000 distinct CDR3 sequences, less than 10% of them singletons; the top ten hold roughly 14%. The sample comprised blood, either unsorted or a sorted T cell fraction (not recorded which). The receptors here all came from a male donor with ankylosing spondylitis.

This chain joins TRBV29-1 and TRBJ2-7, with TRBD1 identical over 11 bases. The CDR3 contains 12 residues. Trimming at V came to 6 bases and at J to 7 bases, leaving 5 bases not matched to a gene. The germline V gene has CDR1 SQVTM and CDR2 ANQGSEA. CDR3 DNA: TGCAGCGTAGGACAGGGGGCTGAGGAGCAGTACTTC. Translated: CSVGQGAEEQYF.

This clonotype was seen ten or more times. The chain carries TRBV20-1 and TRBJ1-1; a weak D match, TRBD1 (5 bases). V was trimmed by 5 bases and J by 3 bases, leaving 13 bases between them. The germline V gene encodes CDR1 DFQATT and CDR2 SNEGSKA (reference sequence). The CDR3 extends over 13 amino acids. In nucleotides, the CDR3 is TGCAGTGCTGAGCTCACAGGCTACACTGAAGCTTTCTTT. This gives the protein CSAELTGYTEAFF.

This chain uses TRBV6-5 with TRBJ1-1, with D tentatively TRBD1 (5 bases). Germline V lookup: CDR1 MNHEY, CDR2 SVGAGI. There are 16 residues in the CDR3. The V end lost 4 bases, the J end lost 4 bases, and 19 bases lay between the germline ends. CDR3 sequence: CASSFSPPRGGTEAFF. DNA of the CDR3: TGTGCCAGCAGTTTCTCACCGCCCCGGGGGGGCACTGAAGCTTTCTTT.

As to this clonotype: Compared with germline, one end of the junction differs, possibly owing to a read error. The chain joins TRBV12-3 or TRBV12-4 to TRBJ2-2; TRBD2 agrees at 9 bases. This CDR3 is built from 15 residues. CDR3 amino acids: CASRLAGEGSGELFF. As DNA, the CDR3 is TGTGCCAGCAGATTAGCGGGAGAGGGGTCAGGGGAGCTGTTTTTT.

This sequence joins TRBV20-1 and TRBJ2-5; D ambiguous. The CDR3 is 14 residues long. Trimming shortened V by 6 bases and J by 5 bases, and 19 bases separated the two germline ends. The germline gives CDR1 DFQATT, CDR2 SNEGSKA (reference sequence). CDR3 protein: CSAHPGWASETQYF. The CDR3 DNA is TGCAGTGCCCACCCGGGTTGGGCATCGGAGACCCAGTACTTC.

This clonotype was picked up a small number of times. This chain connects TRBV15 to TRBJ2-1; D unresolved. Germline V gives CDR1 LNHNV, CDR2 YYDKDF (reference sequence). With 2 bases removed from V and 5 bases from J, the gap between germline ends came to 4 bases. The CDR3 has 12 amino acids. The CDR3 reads CATSRSHNEQFF. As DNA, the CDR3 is TGTGCCACCAGCAGATCCCACAATGAGCAGTTCTTC.

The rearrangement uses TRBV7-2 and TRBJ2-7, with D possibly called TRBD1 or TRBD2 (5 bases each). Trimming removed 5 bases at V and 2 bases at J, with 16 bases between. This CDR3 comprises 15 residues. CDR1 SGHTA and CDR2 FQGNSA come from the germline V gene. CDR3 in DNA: TGTGCCAGCAGCCCTGAGGGGCAGGGAGCCTACGAGCAGTACTTC. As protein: CASSPEGQGAYEQYF.

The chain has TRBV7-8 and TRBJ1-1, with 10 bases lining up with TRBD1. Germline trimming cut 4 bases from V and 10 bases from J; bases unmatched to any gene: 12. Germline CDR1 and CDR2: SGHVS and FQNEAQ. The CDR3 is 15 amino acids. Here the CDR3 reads CASSSFTGTGDGAFF. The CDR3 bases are TGTGCCAGCAGCTCATTCACCGGGACAGGGGACGGAGCTTTCTTT.

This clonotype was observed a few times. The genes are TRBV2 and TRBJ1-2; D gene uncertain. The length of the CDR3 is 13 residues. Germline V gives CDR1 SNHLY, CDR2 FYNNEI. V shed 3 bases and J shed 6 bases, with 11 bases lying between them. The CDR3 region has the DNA TGTGCCAGCAGTGAGGCGGGGAGGGATGGCTACACCTTC. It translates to CASSEAGRDGYTF.

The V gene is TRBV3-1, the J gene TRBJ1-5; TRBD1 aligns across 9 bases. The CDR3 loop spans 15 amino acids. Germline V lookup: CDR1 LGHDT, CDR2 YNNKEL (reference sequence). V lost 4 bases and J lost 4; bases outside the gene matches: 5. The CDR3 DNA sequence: TGTGCCAGCAGCCTAACAGGGGGCAGGAATCAGCCCCAGCATTTT. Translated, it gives CASSLTGGRNQPQHF. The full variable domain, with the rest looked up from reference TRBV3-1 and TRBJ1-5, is DTAVSQTPKYLVTQMGNDKSIKCEQNLGHDTMYWYKQDSKKFLKIMFSYNNKELIINETVPNRFSPKSPDKAHLNLHINSLELGDSAVYFCASSLTGGRNQPQHFGDGTRLSIL.

The CDR3 spells CASSPPRGGDSGELFF. The CDR3 region has the DNA TGTGCCAGCTCACCACCTAGAGGGGGCGATTCCGGGGAGCTGTTTTTT. The V and J genes are TRBV18 and TRBJ2-2; 7 positions agree with TRBD1. This CDR3 has 16 residues. CDR1 is KGHSH and CDR2 is LQKENI in the germline V gene. V was pared by 0 bases and J by 6 bases, with 7 bases of the junction left unmatched.

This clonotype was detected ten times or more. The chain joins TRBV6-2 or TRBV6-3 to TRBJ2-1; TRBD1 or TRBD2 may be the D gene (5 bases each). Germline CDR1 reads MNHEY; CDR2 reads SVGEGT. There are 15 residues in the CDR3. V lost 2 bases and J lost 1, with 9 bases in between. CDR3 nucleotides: TGTGCCAGCAGTTACGGGACCCCATCCTACAATGAGCAGTTCTTC. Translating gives CASSYGTPSYNEQFF.

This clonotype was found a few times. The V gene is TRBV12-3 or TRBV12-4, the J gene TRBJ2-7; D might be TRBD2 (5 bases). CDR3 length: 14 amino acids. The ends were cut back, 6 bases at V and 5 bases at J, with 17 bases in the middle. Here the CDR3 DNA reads TGTGCCAGCAGCCATGAACGGAGGTTCGACGAGCAGTACTTC. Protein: CASSHERRFDEQYF.

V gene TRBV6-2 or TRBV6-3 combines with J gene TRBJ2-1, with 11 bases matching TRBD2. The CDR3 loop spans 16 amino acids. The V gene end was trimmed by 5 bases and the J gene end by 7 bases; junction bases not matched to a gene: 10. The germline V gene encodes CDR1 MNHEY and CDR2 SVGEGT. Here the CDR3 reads CASSPPGTSGRNEQFF. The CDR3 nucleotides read TGTGCCAGCAGTCCCCCCGGGACTAGCGGTCGTAATGAGCAGTTCTTC.

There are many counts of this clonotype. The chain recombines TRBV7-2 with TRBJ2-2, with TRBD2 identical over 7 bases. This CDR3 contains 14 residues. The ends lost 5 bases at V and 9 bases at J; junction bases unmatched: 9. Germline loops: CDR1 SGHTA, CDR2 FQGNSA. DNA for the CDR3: TGTGCCAGCAGCCGGGGAGGGCCTACCCGGGAGCTGTTTTTT. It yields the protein CASSRGGPTRELFF.

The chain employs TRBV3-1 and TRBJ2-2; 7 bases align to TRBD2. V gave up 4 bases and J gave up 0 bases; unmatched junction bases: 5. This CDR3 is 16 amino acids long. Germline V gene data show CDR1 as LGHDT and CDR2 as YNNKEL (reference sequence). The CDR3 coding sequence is TGTGCCAGCAGCCTTGACGGGGGGTCGAACACCGGGGAGCTGTTTTTT. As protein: CASSLDGGSNTGELFF. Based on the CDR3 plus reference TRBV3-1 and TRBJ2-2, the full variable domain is DTAVSQTPKYLVTQMGNDKSIKCEQNLGHDTMYWYKQDSKKFLKIMFSYNNKELIINETVPNRFSPKSPDKAHLNLHINSLELGDSAVYFCASSLDGGSNTGELFFGEGSRLTVL.

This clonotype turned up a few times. CDR3 DNA sequence: TGTGCCATCAGTGCCTCCGTGAGGGACACTGAAGCTTTCTTT. Translation gives CAISASVRDTEAFF. The genes are TRBV10-3 and TRBJ1-1; D remains ambiguous. V lost 4 bases and J lost 3, with 12 bases in between. CDR1 is ENHRY and CDR2 is SYGVKD in the germline V gene. This CDR3 has 14 residues.

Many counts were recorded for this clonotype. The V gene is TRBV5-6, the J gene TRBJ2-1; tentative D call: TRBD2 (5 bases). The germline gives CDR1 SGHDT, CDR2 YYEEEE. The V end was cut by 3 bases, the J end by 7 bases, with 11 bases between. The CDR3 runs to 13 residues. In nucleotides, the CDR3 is TGTGCCAGCAGCTCGGACTGGGGTAATGAGCAGTTCTTC. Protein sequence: CASSSDWGNEQFF.

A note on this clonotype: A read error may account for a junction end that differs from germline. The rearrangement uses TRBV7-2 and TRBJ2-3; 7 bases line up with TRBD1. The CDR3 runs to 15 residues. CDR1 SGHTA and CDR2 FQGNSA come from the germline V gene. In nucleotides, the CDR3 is TGTGCCGGCAGCTTAGGAGACAGGGCCACAGATACGCAGTATTTT. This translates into CAGSLGDRATDTQYF.

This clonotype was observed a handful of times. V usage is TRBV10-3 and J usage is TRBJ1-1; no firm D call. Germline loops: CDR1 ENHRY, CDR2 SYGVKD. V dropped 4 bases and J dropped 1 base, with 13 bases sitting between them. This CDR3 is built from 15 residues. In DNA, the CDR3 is TGTGCCATCAGTGGGACCCTCACAACGAACACTGAAGCTTTCTTT. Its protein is CAISGTLTTNTEAFF.

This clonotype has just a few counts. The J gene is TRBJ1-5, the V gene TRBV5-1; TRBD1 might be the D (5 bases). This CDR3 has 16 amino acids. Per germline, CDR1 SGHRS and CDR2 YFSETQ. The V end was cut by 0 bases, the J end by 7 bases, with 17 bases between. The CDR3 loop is CASSLGAYPGDQPQHF. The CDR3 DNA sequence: TGCGCCAGCAGCTTGGGAGCTTACCCCGGGGACCAGCCCCAGCATTTT.

CDR3 nucleotides: TGTGCCAGCAGCTTAGCTGGGCGGAATTTCTACAATGAGCAGTTCTTC. The encoded protein is CASSLAGRNFYNEQFF. This chain connects TRBV7-8 to TRBJ2-1; D gene ambiguous. V was cut by 0 bases and J by 3 bases, with 12 bases left in between. Germline V gene lookup returns CDR1 SGHVS and CDR2 FQNEAQ. CDR3 size: 16 residues.

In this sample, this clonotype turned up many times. Here the CDR3 reads CASSLAFEVQPQHF. The CDR3 coding sequence is TGTGCCAGCAGTTTAGCTTTCGAGGTCCAGCCCCAGCATTTT. The chain links TRBV12-3 or TRBV12-4 to TRBJ1-5; D not resolved. The CDR3 contains 14 residues. V lost 0 bases, J lost 7 bases, and 10 bases lay in between.

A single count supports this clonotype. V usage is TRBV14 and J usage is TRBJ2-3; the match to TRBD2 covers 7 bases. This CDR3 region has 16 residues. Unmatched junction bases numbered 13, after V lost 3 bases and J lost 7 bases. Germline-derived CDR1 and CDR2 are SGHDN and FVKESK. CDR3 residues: CASSHFGDYERNTQYF. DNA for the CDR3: TGTGCCAGCAGCCATTTTGGGGACTACGAACGCAATACGCAGTATTTT.

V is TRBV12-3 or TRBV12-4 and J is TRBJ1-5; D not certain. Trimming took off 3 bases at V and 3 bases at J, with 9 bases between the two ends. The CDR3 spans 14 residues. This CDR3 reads CASSFGVVNQPQHF. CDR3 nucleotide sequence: TGTGCCAGCAGTTTCGGGGTGGTCAATCAGCCCCAGCATTTT.

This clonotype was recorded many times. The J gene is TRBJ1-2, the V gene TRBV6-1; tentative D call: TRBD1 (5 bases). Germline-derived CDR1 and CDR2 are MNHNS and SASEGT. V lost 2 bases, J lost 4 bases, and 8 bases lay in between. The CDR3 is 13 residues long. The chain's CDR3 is CASSERGLYGYTF. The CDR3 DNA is TGTGCCAGCAGTGAAAGGGGTCTCTATGGCTACACCTTC.

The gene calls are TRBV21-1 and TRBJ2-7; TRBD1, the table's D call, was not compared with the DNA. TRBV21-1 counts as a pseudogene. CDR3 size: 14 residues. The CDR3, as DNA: TGTGCCAGCCCCGGGGGGGGGGTCACCTACGAGCAGTACTTC. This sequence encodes CASPGGGVTYEQYF.

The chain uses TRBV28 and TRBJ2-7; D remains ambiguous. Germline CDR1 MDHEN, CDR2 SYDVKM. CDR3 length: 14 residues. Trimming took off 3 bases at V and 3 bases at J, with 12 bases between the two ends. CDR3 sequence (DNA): TGTGCCAGCAGTTTTGACAACTTATTCTACGAGCAGTACTTC. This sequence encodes CASSFDNLFYEQYF.

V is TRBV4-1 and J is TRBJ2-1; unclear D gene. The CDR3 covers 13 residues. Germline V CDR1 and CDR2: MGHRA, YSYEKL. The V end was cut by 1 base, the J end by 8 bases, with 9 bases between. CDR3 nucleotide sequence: TGCGCCAGCAGCCAAGGGTCCACCTATGAGCAGTTCTTC. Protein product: CASSQGSTYEQFF.